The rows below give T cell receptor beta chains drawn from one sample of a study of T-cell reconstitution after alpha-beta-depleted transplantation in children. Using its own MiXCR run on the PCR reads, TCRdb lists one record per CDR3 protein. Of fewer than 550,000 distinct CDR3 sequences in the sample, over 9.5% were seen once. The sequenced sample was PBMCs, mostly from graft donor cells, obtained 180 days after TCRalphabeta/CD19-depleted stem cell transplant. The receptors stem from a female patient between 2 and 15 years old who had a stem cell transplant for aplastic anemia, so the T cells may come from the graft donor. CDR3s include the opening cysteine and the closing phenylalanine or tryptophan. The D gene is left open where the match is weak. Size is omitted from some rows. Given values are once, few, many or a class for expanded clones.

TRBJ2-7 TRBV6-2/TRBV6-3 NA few CASSYRLGHITTDEYF TGTGCCAGCAGTTACAGACTCGGACACATCACGACCGACGAGTACTTC
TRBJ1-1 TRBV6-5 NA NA CASGRKEAFF TGTGCCAGCGGCCGGAAGGAAGCTTTCTTT
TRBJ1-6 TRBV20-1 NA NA CSARDESQGIRISPLHF TGCAGTGCTAGAGATGAGAGCCAGGGTATTAGGATTTCACCCCTCCACTTT
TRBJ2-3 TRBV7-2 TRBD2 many CASSLSLGGRADTQYF TGTGCCAGCTCACTTAGTCTTGGCGGGAGAGCAGATACGCAGTATTTT
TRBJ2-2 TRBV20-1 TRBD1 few CSASRVQGAGTGELFF TGCAGTGCTAGTCGGGTACAGGGGGCGGGCACCGGGGAGCTGTTTTTT
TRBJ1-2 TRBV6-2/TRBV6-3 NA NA CASSYGQYYGYTF TGTGCCAGCAGTTACGGACAGTATTATGGCTACACCTTC
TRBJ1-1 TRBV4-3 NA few CASSQLRGLGNTEAFF TGCGCCAGCAGCCAGTTAAGGGGTCTCGGGAACACTGAAGCTTTCTTT
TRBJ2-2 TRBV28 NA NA CASSTYRWGIGTGELFF TGTGCCAGCAGTACCTATCGGTGGGGGATAGGCACCGGGGAGCTGTTTTTT
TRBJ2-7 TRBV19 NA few CDPPFYEQYF TGTGACCCCCCCTTCTACGAGCAGTACTTC
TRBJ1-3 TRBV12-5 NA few CASGFSPRGPGNTIYF TGTGCTAGTGGTTTCTCCCCCAGGGGCCCTGGAAACACCATATATTTT
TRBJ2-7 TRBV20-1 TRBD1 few CSARTGGPTVEQYF TGCAGTGCGAGGACAGGGGGACCTACCGTGGAGCAGTACTTC
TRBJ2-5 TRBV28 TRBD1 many CASSSAQGGETQYF TGTGCCAGCAGTAGCGCACAGGGGGGAGAGACCCAGTACTTC
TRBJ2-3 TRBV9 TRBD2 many CASSVTPLAGAPDTQYF TGTGCCAGCAGCGTTACACCTTTAGCGGGAGCCCCAGATACGCAGTATTTT
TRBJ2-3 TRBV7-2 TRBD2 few CASSLRAGVTDTQYF TGTGCCAGCAGCTTGCGGGCGGGGGTCACAGATACGCAGTATTTT
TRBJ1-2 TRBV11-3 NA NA CASSIVAWGATNYGYTF TGTGCCAGCAGCATCGTCGCGTGGGGGGCCACTAACTATGGCTACACCTTC
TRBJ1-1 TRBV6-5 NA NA CASSSPPGEAFF TGTGCCAGCAGCTCCCCTCCGGGTGAAGCTTTCTTT
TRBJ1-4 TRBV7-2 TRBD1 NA CASSTDRGGEKLFF TGTGCCAGCAGCACCGACAGGGGAGGCGAAAAACTGTTTTTT
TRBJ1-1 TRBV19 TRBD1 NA CASSATGVNTEAFF TGTGCCAGTAGTGCGACAGGGGTGAACACTGAAGCTTTCTTT